This T cell receptor (beta chain) is drawn from a study of blood T cells in healthy people across ages. Study-level points and caveats: Higher diversity and more naive CD4+ cells were features of long-lived donors, compared to aged donors. Per million T cells, TCR beta diversity dropped roughly linearly as age increased. The study regarded diversity estimates from one million T cells as underestimates.

This clonotype was picked up a small number of times. Its antigen is undetermined. Combining a sample-barcoded 5' primer with a J-beta primer mix, a second PCR ran for roughly 7 to 12 cycles. From the 5' RACE reads, TCRdb called clonotypes with MiXCR, one entry per CDR3 protein. The table has more than 1 million distinct CDR3 sequences, less than 50% seen once; the top ten hold 15% to 20%. The study isolated at least 6.5 million PBMCs from each sample. From germline, CDR1 is MNHEY and CDR2 SMNVEV (reference sequence). Trimming shortened V by 3 bases and J by 0 bases, and 12 bases separated the two germline ends. The length of the CDR3 is 15 residues.

The sample consisted of blood. The clonotype was recovered from a woman between 55 and 75 years old in good health. The rearrangement links TRBV27 to TRBJ2-7, with D perhaps matching TRBD1 (6 bases). CDR3 protein: CASSLGAGTSYEQYF. CDR3 sequence (DNA): TGTGCCAGCAGTTTGGGGGCAGGTACCTCCTACGAGCAGTACTTC.